The 27 T cell receptor beta chains listed next were all sequenced from one sample in a study of shared clonotypes between healthy human individuals. The assay was immunoSEQ multiplex PCR, and TCRdb's table has in-frame clones only and misses some. The profile shows 1.4 million to 1.5 million clones, roughly 95% of them singletons. Sequencing was performed on naive CD4+ T cells sorted from blood. Subset meaning: CD45RA+ positively selected. The receptors stem from a man between 25 and 39 years old in good health.

This chain connects TRBV9 to TRBJ1-2, with D unclear. Germline values: CDR1 SGDLS, CDR2 YYNGEE. This CDR3 is 14 amino acids long. V was cut by 0 bases and J by 10 bases, with 16 bases left in between. The CDR3 DNA reads TGTGCCAGCAGCGTAGAGGTCTCCGGGGTCGCCTACACCTTC. Its protein is CASSVEVSGVAYTF. The whole variable domain, filled in from reference TRBV9 and TRBJ1-2, reads DSGVTQTPKHLITATGQRVTLRCSPRSGDLSVYWYQQSLDQGLQFLIQYYNGEERAKGNILERFSAQQFPDLHSELNLSSLELGDSALYFCASSVEVSGVAYTFGSGTRLTVV.

V usage is TRBV6-5 and J usage is TRBJ2-1; tentative D call: TRBD2 (6 bases). Trimming took 8 bases from V and 5 from J, leaving 16 bases between them. The CDR3 contains 14 residues. In germline, CDR1 is MNHEY, CDR2 SVGAGI. Written as DNA, the CDR3 is TGTGCCAGCGGCCGTAGCGGAGGAAACAATGAGCAGTTCTTC. Translated: CASGRSGGNNEQFF.

V and J are TRBV7-6 and TRBJ2-2, with 7 bases matching TRBD2. Germline lookup yields CDR1 SGHVS and CDR2 FNYEAQ. The CDR3 consists of 15 residues. Trimming removed 5 bases from V and 8 bases from J; junction bases left unmatched: 11. CDR3 in amino acids: CASSPRLARGGELFF. The CDR3 bases are TGTGCCAGCAGCCCACGCCTGGCGCGGGGGGGGGAGCTGTTTTTT. Full variable domain (rest looked up from reference TRBV7-6 and TRBJ2-2): GAGVSQSPRYKVTKRGQDVALRCDPISGHVSLYWYRQALGQGPEFLTYFNYEAQQDKSGLPNDRFSAERPEGSISTLTIQRTEQRDSAMYRCASSPRLARGGELFFGEGSRLTVL.

This clone was detected once. Other nucleotide sequences in the sample specify the same CDR3. V gene TRBV27 combines with J gene TRBJ2-1; 12 bases line up with TRBD2. Germline V lookup: CDR1 MNHEY, CDR2 SMNVEV (reference sequence). V trimming: 3 bases; J trimming: 7 bases; junction bases outside the gene matches: 1. The CDR3 contains 14 residues. The DNA for the CDR3 is TGTGCCAGCAGTTTGGGGACTAGCGGGAATGAGCAGTTCTTC. This sequence encodes CASSLGTSGNEQFF.

The V and J genes are TRBV18 and TRBJ1-1; a weak D match, TRBD1 (6 bases). V was pared by 6 bases and J by 1 base, with 12 bases between. CDR3 length: 14 residues. Germline assignment: CDR1 KGHSH and CDR2 LQKENI. The CDR3 spells CASSRKTGNTEAFF. The CDR3, as DNA: TGTGCCAGCTCTCGTAAGACAGGGAACACTGAAGCTTTCTTT.

The chain combines TRBV28 with TRBJ2-2; D remains unclear. CDR1 and CDR2 from the germline V gene are MDHEN and SYDVKM. CDR3 length: 11 amino acids. Trimming left V 10 bases short and J 2 bases short, with 5 bases between. CDR3 sequence (DNA): TGTGCCACCGAAAACACCGGGGAGCTGTTTTTT. Amino acids: CATENTGELFF.

This rearrangement joins TRBV28 to TRBJ1-5; D remains unclear. Trimming took off 6 bases at V and 4 bases at J, with 25 bases between the two ends. This CDR3 has 18 amino acids. The germline V gene has CDR1 MDHEN and CDR2 SYDVKM. The CDR3 is CASSREGLRKLGNQPQHF. Here the CDR3 DNA reads TGTGCCAGCAGCCGCGAGGGTCTTCGGAAGCTTGGGAATCAGCCCCAGCATTTT. The full variable domain, with the rest looked up from reference TRBV28 and TRBJ1-5, is DVKVTQSSRYLVKRTGEKVFLECVQDMDHENMFWYRQDPGLGLRLIYFSYDVKMKEKGDIPEGYSVSREKKERFSLILESASTNQTSMYLCASSREGLRKLGNQPQHFGDGTRLSIL.

The CDR3, as DNA: TGTGCCAGCAGCTTATCCGCGGGCACTGAAGCTTTCTTT. Its protein is CASSLSAGTEAFF. The chain employs TRBV7-3 and TRBJ1-1; D is undetermined. CDR3 size: 13 residues. Germline CDR1 reads SGHTA; CDR2 reads FQGTGA. Between the trimmed V and J ends, which lost 2 bases and 4 bases, there was a span of 8 bases.

The rearrangement joins TRBV18 to TRBJ1-1; D not certain. The germline V and J ends were trimmed by 3 bases and 0 bases, with 14 bases remaining between them. The CDR3 runs 16 residues. The germline V gene encodes CDR1 KGHSH and CDR2 LQKENI. The CDR3 loop reads CASSPVRINVNTEAFF. DNA of the CDR3: TGTGCCAGCTCACCGGTTAGGATTAACGTGAACACTGAAGCTTTCTTT.

CDR3 region: CASSSQVGSGANVLTF. CDR3 bases: TGCGCCAGCAGCTCTCAAGTCGGCTCTGGGGCCAACGTCCTGACTTTC. This chain joins TRBV5-1 and TRBJ2-6; D not resolved. The CDR3 has 16 residues. Germline V gives CDR1 SGHRS, CDR2 YFSETQ. Trimming stripped 3 bases from V and 0 bases from J, with 10 bases between.

This chain joins TRBV13 and TRBJ2-1, with 9 bases aligning to TRBD2. V was pared by 5 bases and J by 6 bases, with 5 bases of the junction left unmatched. In germline, CDR1 is PRHDT, CDR2 FYEKMQ (reference sequence). The CDR3 runs to 14 residues. In DNA, the CDR3 is TGTGCCAGCAGCCCCGGACTAGCGAGCAATGAGCAGTTCTTC. Protein product: CASSPGLASNEQFF.

The chain joins TRBV5-1 to TRBJ2-5; a weak D match, TRBD2 (5 bases). The CDR3 is made up of 15 amino acids. Germline V gene lookup returns CDR1 SGHRS and CDR2 YFSETQ. Trimming left V 4 bases short and J 2 bases short, with 15 bases between. CDR3 DNA: TGCGCCAGCAGCCTCGACGGGGTGCCACAAGAGACCCAGTACTTC. It translates to CASSLDGVPQETQYF.

This rearrangement joins TRBV6-5 to TRBJ2-7, with D uncertain. Trimming took 2 bases from V and 5 from J, leaving 10 bases between them. This CDR3 has 13 amino acids. Germline CDR1 and CDR2: MNHEY and SVGAGI. CDR3 loop: CASSYPLSNEQYF. The DNA of the CDR3 is TGTGCCAGCAGTTACCCCCTGAGTAACGAGCAGTACTTC.

V and J are TRBV2 and TRBJ1-1, with D perhaps TRBD1 (5 bases). Trimming cost V 7 bases and J 1 base, with 13 bases left between them. CDR1 and CDR2 (germline): SNHLY, FYNNEI. This CDR3 contains 14 residues. This chain's CDR3 is CASTPGRGNTEAFF. Here the CDR3 DNA reads TGTGCCAGCACCCCAGGGCGGGGGAACACTGAAGCTTTCTTT. Full variable domain (missing parts from reference TRBV2 and TRBJ1-1): EPEVTQTPSHQVTQMGQEVILRCVPISNHLYFYWYRQILGQKVEFLVSFYNNEISEKSEIFDDQFSVERPDGSNFTLKIRSTKLEDSAMYFCASTPGRGNTEAFFGQGTRLTVV.

DNA for the CDR3: TGTGCCAGCAGCCCGACTAGCGGGACTCTCGGCTACGAGCAGTACTTC. It codes for CASSPTSGTLGYEQYF. The V and J genes are TRBV7-9 and TRBJ2-7; 11 bases match TRBD2. CDR3 size: 16 residues. In germline, CDR1 is SEHNR, CDR2 FQNEAQ (reference sequence). V gave up 5 bases and J gave up 3 bases; unmatched junction bases: 9.

This chain links TRBV7-9 with TRBJ1-3; a possible D gene is TRBD1 (5 bases). CDR1 and CDR2 from the germline V gene are SEHNR and FQNEAQ (reference sequence). Trimming stripped 2 bases from V and 2 bases from J, with 10 bases between. CDR3 length: 15 residues. The CDR3 DNA reads TGTGCCAGCAGCTTAATGTCGGGGGCTGGAAACACCATATATTTT. It yields the protein CASSLMSGAGNTIYF. Using reference TRBV7-9 and TRBJ1-3 for the parts outside the CDR3, the full variable domain is DTGVSQNPRHKITKRGQNVTFRCDPISEHNRLYWYRQTLGQGPEFLTYFQNEAQLEKSRLLSDRFSAERPKGSFSTLEIQRTEQGDSAMYLCASSLMSGAGNTIYFGEGSWLTVV.

The gene calls are TRBV19 and TRBJ1-5; no clear D gene. In germline, CDR1 is LNHDA, CDR2 SQIVND (reference sequence). The germline V and J ends were trimmed by 5 bases and 4 bases, with 12 bases remaining between them. This CDR3 spans 14 amino acids. In DNA, the CDR3 is TGTGCCAGTAGTGGCGGGCTCGGGAATCAGCCCCAGCATTTT. Its translation: CASSGGLGNQPQHF.

The chain employs TRBV10-3 and TRBJ1-2; D is uncertain. The V and J ends lost 3 bases and 6 bases respectively, with 11 bases between them. The CDR3 consists of 13 residues. CDR1 and CDR2 (germline): ENHRY, SYGVKD. The CDR3 sequence: CAISESERNGYTF. CDR3 DNA sequence: TGTGCCATCAGTGAAAGTGAGAGAAATGGCTACACCTTC.

This clone has just one count. The chain uses TRBV7-8 and TRBJ2-5; 11 bases align to TRBD2. Trimming took 1 base from V and 1 from J; bases not matched to a gene: 2. Germline CDR1 is SGHVS and CDR2 is FQNEAQ. The CDR3 consists of 16 residues. CDR3: CASSLVSGGVQETQYF. CDR3 bases: TGTGCCAGCAGCTTAGTTAGCGGGGGGGTCCAAGAGACCCAGTACTTC.

This clone is a singleton in its sample. This chain links TRBV7-3 with TRBJ2-6; 9 nucleotides line up with TRBD1. The CDR3 has 20 amino acids. Germline CDR1 reads SGHTA; CDR2 reads FQGTGA. V shed 6 bases, J shed 2 bases, and the junction held 17 bases outside the gene matches. The CDR3 nucleotides read TGTGCCAGCAGTTCCGGGACAGGGCTTAATTCTCGGGCTGGGGCCAACGTCCTGACTTTC. Amino acids: CASSSGTGLNSRAGANVLTF.

The chain recombines TRBV27 with TRBJ2-7; no clear D. The CDR3 spans 13 residues. Trimming left V 5 bases short and J 0 bases short, with 8 bases between. Per the germline V gene, CDR1 is MNHEY and CDR2 is SMNVEV (reference sequence). The CDR3 coding sequence is TGTGCCAGCAGTCACACCGGCTCCTACGAGCAGTACTTC. Translation gives CASSHTGSYEQYF.

The chain links TRBV7-8 to TRBJ2-1; 11 nucleotides match TRBD2. The ends lost 5 bases at V and 1 base at J; junction bases unmatched: 13. Germline V CDR1 and CDR2: SGHVS, FQNEAQ. This CDR3 spans 19 amino acids. The CDR3, as DNA: TGTGCCAGCAGCATGGGACTAGCGGAAGATTATTGGTCCTACAATGAGCAGTTCTTC. This translates into CASSMGLAEDYWSYNEQFF.

This clone was counted once. The chain joins TRBV6-5 to TRBJ1-4; possibly TRBD1 for D (5 bases). CDR3 size: 11 residues. Germline CDR1 MNHEY, CDR2 SVGAGI. The germline V and J ends were trimmed by 4 bases and 17 bases, with 14 bases remaining between them. CDR3 nucleotide sequence: TGTGCCAGCAGTTCCGGGACGGCCATATTTTTT. Its protein product is CASSSGTAIFF.

The genes are TRBV18 and TRBJ2-5; 12 nucleotides line up with TRBD2. The CDR3 contains 16 residues. The V gene end was trimmed by 3 bases and the J gene end by 4 bases; junction bases not matched to a gene: 6. CDR1 is KGHSH and CDR2 is LQKENI in the germline V gene. The CDR3 DNA is TGTGCCAGCTCACCCAAACTAGCGGGGGGCGCAGAGACCCAGTACTTC. Encoded protein: CASSPKLAGGAETQYF.

The V and J genes are TRBV29-1 and TRBJ2-6, with 10 bases matching TRBD1. The CDR3 length is 15 residues. Looked up from germline, CDR1 is SQVTM and CDR2 is ANQGSEA. Trimming cost V 6 bases and J 2 bases; bases outside gene matches: 4. CDR3 coding DNA: TGCAGCGTAGCAGGACAGGGGGCTGGGGCCAACGTCCTGACTTTC. Amino acids: CSVAGQGAGANVLTF.

This clone was counted once. V gene TRBV25-1 combines with J gene TRBJ2-2, with D possibly TRBD2 on 5 matching bases. The length of the CDR3 is 12 residues. V was shortened by 8 bases and J by 3 bases, with 7 bases between the two germline ends. CDR1 and CDR2 (germline): MGHDK, SYGVNS. Here the CDR3 reads CASARDTGELFF. As DNA, the CDR3 is TGTGCCAGCGCGCGGGACACCGGGGAGCTGTTTTTT.

This sequence joins TRBV5-1 and TRBJ2-2; 9 nucleotides agree with TRBD1. Unmatched junction bases numbered 4, after V lost 4 bases and J lost 6 bases. This CDR3 comprises 14 residues. Germline V gene data show CDR1 as SGHRS and CDR2 as YFSETQ. CDR3: CASSPRTGAGELFF. The CDR3 region has the DNA TGCGCCAGCAGCCCCCGGACAGGGGCCGGGGAGCTGTTTTTT.